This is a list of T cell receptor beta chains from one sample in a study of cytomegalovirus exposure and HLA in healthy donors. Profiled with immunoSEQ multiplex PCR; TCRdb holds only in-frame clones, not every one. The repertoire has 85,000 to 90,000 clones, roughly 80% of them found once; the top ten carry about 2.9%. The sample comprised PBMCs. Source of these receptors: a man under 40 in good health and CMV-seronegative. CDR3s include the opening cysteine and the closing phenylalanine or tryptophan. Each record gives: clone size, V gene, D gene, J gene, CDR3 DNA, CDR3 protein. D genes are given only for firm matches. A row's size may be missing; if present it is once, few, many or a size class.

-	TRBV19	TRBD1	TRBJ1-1	TGTGCCAGTAGTGTGACGACAGGGGGCGGGACTGAAGCTTTCTTT	CASSVTTGGGTEAFF
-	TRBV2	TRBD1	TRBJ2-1	TGTGCCAGCAGTAACACAGGGGTCGGGTTCAATGAGCAGTTCTTC	CASSNTGVGFNEQFF
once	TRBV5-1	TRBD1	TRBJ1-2	TGCGCCAGCAGCGAGACAGGGGGCGCAGATGGCTACACCTTC	CASSETGGADGYTF
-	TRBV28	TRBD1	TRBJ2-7	TGTGCCAGCAGTTTGAGACAGGGGGTCCACTCCTACGAGCAGTACTTC	CASSLRQGVHSYEQYF
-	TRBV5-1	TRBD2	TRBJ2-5	TGCGCCAGCAGTTCCTCCCCTCTAGCGGGCCAAGAGACCCAGTACTTC	CASSSSPLAGQETQYF
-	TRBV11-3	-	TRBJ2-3	TGTGCCAGCAGCCTCGGAGAGGGGGCAGATACGCAGTATTTT	CASSLGEGADTQYF
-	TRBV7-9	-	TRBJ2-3	TGTGCCAGCAGCTCGCGGCCAGGACTAAAGAGCACAGATACGCAGTATTTT	CASSSRPGLKSTDTQYF
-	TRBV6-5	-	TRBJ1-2	TGTGCCAGCAGGACTCTTTCCTCGGCGAGTGGCTACACCTTC	CASRTLSSASGYTF
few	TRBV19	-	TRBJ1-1	TGTGCCAGTAGTATATCAGGGGCCACTGAAGCTTTCTTT	CASSISGATEAFF
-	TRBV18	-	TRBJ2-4	TGTGCCAGCTCTACAGAAAACATTCAGTACTTC	CASSTENIQYF
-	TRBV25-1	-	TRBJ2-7	TGTGCCAGCAGAAGACAGGATGGCCACGAGCAGTACTTC	CASRRQDGHEQYF
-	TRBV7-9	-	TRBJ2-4	TGTGCCAGCAGCTTAGGCCAGGATCAAAACATTCAGTACTTC	CASSLGQDQNIQYF
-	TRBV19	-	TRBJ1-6	TGTGCCAGTACCAGGGGCGACTATTCACCCCTCCACTTT	CASTRGDYSPLHF
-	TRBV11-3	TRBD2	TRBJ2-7	TGTGCCAGCAGCTCACGAATGGGACTAGCGGGAACCTACGAGCAGTACTTC	CASSSRMGLAGTYEQYF
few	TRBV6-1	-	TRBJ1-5	TGTGCCAGCAGTGAAGGGACAGTATATTCCAATCAGCCCCAGCATTTT	CASSEGTVYSNQPQHF
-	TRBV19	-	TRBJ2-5	TGTGCCAGTAGTATAGATCGGGAGACCCAGTACTTC	CASSIDRETQYF
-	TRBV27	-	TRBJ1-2	TGTGCCAGCAGCTCGGGGGGAGCCCACTATGGCTACACCTTC	CASSSGGAHYGYTF
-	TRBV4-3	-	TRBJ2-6	TGCGCCAGCAGTAGGGGGACCTCCGATGCTGGGGCCAACGTCCTGACTTTC	CASSRGTSDAGANVLTF
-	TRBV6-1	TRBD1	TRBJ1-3	TGTGCCACCCGGGGACAGGGAGTATCTGGAAACACCATATATTTT	CATRGQGVSGNTIYF
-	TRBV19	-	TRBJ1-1	TGTGCCAGTAGCGAGGGTTTCATGAACACTGAAGCTTTCTTT	CASSEGFMNTEAFF
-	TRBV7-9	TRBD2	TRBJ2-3	TGTGCCAGCAGCCTTCTCGGGGTAGCGGGGGGTGCAGATACGCAGTATTTT	CASSLLGVAGGADTQYF
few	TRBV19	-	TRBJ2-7	TGTGCCAGTAGTATATTAGTGGGGGCCGAGCAGTACTTC	CASSILVGAEQYF
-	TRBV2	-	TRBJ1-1	TGTGCCAGCAGTGAACAGGGTTTGGGGAACACTGAAGCTTTCTTT	CASSEQGLGNTEAFF
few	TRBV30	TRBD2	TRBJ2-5	TGTGCCTGGAGTGTAGCCCCGCGGGGGGAGACCCAGTACTTC	CAWSVAPRGETQYF
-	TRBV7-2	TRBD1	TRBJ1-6	TGTGCCAGCAGCTTAGATGGCAGGGGGCCTAATTCACCCCTCCACTTT	CASSLDGRGPNSPLHF
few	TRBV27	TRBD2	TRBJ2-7	TGTGCCAGCAGTTCTGTAGCGGGCGGGGGGACCCTACTCTACGAGCAGTACTTC	CASSSVAGGGTLLYEQYF
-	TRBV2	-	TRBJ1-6	TGTGCCAGCAGTGAGGCCCCTCCACAGGCACCTAATTCACCCCTCCACTTT	CASSEAPPQAPNSPLHF
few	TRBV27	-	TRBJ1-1	TGTGCCAGCAGTTTAGAAGGCGGGAACACTGAAGCTTTCTTT	CASSLEGGNTEAFF
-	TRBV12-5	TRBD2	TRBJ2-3	TGTGCTAGTGGTTTAGCGGGGGGGGGAGATACGCAGTATTTT	CASGLAGGGDTQYF
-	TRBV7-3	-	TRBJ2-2	TGTGCCAGCAGGTCCGGACTATCCCAGGAGCTGTTTTTT	CASRSGLSQELFF
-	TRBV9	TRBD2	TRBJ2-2	TGTGCCAGCAGCGTTGGAGTAGCGGGGGGTTTTTCCGGGGAGCTGTTTTTT	CASSVGVAGGFSGELFF